This T cell receptor beta chain was sequenced for a study of shared clonotypes between healthy human individuals. Study-level findings and limits: It was expected that sequencing depth would affect clonotype sharing among donors. In having few donors, the study represented limited genetic and exposure-history diversity. The naive CD4 repertoires of a handful of donors were compared, and about 5% of clonotypes were shared.

Comments on this clone: Its antigen remains unidentified.

Investigators divided CD4+ cells into CD45RA+ naive and CD45RA-negative memory subsets. Assay used: immunoSEQ multiplex PCR; TCRdb lists only in-frame clones, some missing. The sample has approximately 1.1 million clones, around 78% seen once. The CDR3 is made up of 15 amino acids. Germline CDR1 reads SGHTA; CDR2 reads FQGNSA. The V end lost 4 bases, the J end lost 1 base, and 10 bases lay between the germline ends. V gene TRBV7-2 combines with J gene TRBJ2-2, with D perhaps TRBD1 (5 bases). The sample taken for sequencing was memory CD4+ T cells from PBMCs. Subset meaning: CD45RA-negative fraction. The origin of this receptor is a man aged 18 to 35 in good health. Some clones in this sample may be carry-over from other donors' samples. The CDR3 nucleotides are TGTGCCAGCAGCTCCCTCAGGGTGAACACCGGGGAGCTGTTTTTT. This encodes CASSSLRVNTGELFF. The complete variable domain, with remaining parts taken from reference TRBV7-2 and TRBJ2-2, reads GAGVSQSPSNKVTEKGKDVELRCDPISGHTALYWYRQSLGQGLEFLIYFQGNSAPDKSGLPSDRFSAERTGGSVSTLTIQRTQQEDSAVYLCASSSLRVNTGELFFGEGSRLTVL.